The rows below give T cell receptor beta chains drawn from one sample of a study of monozygotic twins with inflammatory bowel disease. For each CDR3 protein, TCRdb gives one entry from its re-call of the 5' RACE reads, without DNA. This sample's table reports roughly 150,000 distinct CDR3 sequences. Sequencing used blood. These receptors were obtained from a human donor with ulcerative colitis or Crohn's disease, or a healthy co-twin of an affected twin (not recorded which). The CDR3 runs from the conserved cysteine through the conserved F or W.

j_call: TRBJ2-7; cdr3_length: 13; v_call: TRBV7-9; cdr3_aa: CVSSPGTYYEQYF
j_call: TRBJ2-7; cdr3_length: 14; v_call: TRBV5-1; cdr3_aa: CASSRWDRRGEQYF
j_call: TRBJ2-4; cdr3_length: 20; v_call: TRBV6-2/TRBV6-3; cdr3_aa: CASSYSIIRTGGRGKNIQYF
j_call: TRBJ2-2; cdr3_length: 15; v_call: TRBV7-9; cdr3_aa: CASSSVGGRTGELFF
j_call: TRBJ2-1; cdr3_length: 19; v_call: TRBV29-1; cdr3_aa: CSVAGEDRVTTYSYNEQFF
j_call: TRBJ1-5; cdr3_length: 15; v_call: TRBV19; cdr3_aa: CASSIGRLSNQPQHF
j_call: TRBJ2-5; cdr3_length: 13; v_call: TRBV12-3/TRBV12-4; cdr3_aa: CASSFDFQETQYF
j_call: TRBJ1-5; cdr3_length: 17; v_call: TRBV27; cdr3_aa: CASSLSSPGQGYQPQHF
j_call: TRBJ2-1; cdr3_length: 17; v_call: TRBV3-1; cdr3_aa: CASSQDFLEGNWNEQFF
j_call: TRBJ2-7; cdr3_length: 15; v_call: TRBV7-9; cdr3_aa: CASSLYSGGDYEQYF
j_call: TRBJ1-2; cdr3_length: 14; v_call: TRBV29-1; cdr3_aa: CSAPGSNGDYGYTF
j_call: TRBJ2-2; cdr3_length: 16; v_call: TRBV5-1; cdr3_aa: CASSLNTGVNTGELFF
j_call: TRBJ2-7; cdr3_length: 15; v_call: TRBV28; cdr3_aa: CASSTIAGGPYEQYF
j_call: TRBJ1-2; cdr3_length: 13; v_call: TRBV7-2; cdr3_aa: CASSPAGRRGYTF
j_call: TRBJ1-1; cdr3_length: 14; v_call: TRBV4-1; cdr3_aa: CASSQPIMNTEAFF
j_call: TRBJ1-1; cdr3_length: 14; v_call: TRBV5-1; cdr3_aa: CASSLQGASTEAFF
j_call: TRBJ1-4; cdr3_length: 16; v_call: TRBV4-3; cdr3_aa: CASSLAGVTGVEKLFF
j_call: TRBJ1-5; cdr3_length: 15; v_call: TRBV4-1; cdr3_aa: CASSQETAESYSQHF
j_call: TRBJ2-5; cdr3_length: 14; v_call: TRBV5-1; cdr3_aa: CASSLGFYQETQYF
j_call: TRBJ1-1; cdr3_length: 14; v_call: TRBV12-3/TRBV12-4; cdr3_aa: CASSAQGAGTEAFF
j_call: TRBJ2-7; cdr3_length: 13; v_call: TRBV12-3/TRBV12-4; cdr3_aa: CASSPNRVREQYF
j_call: TRBJ1-1; cdr3_length: 15; v_call: TRBV5-1; cdr3_aa: CASSRGTAENTEAFF
j_call: TRBJ2-7; cdr3_length: 11; v_call: TRBV15; cdr3_aa: CATSRNREQYF
j_call: TRBJ1-1; cdr3_length: 14; v_call: TRBV20-1; cdr3_aa: CSARDRQVNTEAFF
j_call: TRBJ2-3; cdr3_length: 16; v_call: TRBV20-1; cdr3_aa: CSASDKGGGIPNTQYF
j_call: TRBJ1-1; cdr3_length: 14; v_call: TRBV7-2; cdr3_aa: CDSSAGRLNTEAFF
j_call: TRBJ2-7; cdr3_length: 15; v_call: TRBV6-5; cdr3_aa: CASSYSGTGSYEQYF
j_call: TRBJ2-7; cdr3_length: 15; v_call: TRBV13; cdr3_aa: CASSLGSGGTHEQYF
j_call: TRBJ2-5; cdr3_length: 13; v_call: TRBV7-2; cdr3_aa: CASSHDSQETQYF
j_call: TRBJ1-5; cdr3_length: 15; v_call: TRBV12-3/TRBV12-4; cdr3_aa: CASSLFGILSQPQHF
j_call: TRBJ2-5; cdr3_length: 13; v_call: TRBV7-2; cdr3_aa: CASSLEAEETQYF
j_call: TRBJ2-4; cdr3_length: 13; v_call: TRBV20-1; cdr3_aa: CSAFTGIKNIQYF
j_call: TRBJ1-1; cdr3_length: 13; v_call: TRBV29-1; cdr3_aa: CSVENLPNTEAFF
j_call: TRBJ2-2; cdr3_length: 21; v_call: TRBV12-3/TRBV12-4; cdr3_aa: CASSSESAWVVQAANTGELFF
j_call: TRBJ2-3; cdr3_length: 15; v_call: TRBV15; cdr3_aa: CATSRDVAATDTQYF
j_call: TRBJ2-7; cdr3_length: 17; v_call: TRBV7-2; cdr3_aa: CASSSDSISSVTYEQYF
j_call: TRBJ1-6; cdr3_length: 15; v_call: TRBV20-1; cdr3_aa: CSAGESGTSYSPLHF
j_call: TRBJ2-1; cdr3_length: 15; v_call: TRBV5-1; cdr3_aa: CAGRPPGQEGNEQFF